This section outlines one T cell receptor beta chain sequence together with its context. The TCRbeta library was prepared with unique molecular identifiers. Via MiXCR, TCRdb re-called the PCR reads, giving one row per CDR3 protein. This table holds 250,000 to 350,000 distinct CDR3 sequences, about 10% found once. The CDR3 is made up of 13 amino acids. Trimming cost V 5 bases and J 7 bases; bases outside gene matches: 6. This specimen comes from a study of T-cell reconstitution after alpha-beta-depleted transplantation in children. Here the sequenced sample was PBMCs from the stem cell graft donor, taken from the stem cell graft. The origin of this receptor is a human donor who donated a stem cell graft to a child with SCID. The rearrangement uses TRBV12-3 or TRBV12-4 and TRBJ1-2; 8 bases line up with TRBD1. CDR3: CASSLTGVGGYTF. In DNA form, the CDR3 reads TGTGCCAGCAGTCTGACAGGGGTGGGTGGCTACACCTTC.